The 27 T cell receptor beta chains below all came from one sample that was sequenced in a study of blood T cell repertoires in COVID-19 (dated by TCRdb to about 2020). Libraries were prepared through the immunoSEQ multiplex PCR assay. In its TCRdb copy, this immuneACCESS table keeps in-frame sequences only and misses some clones. Where compared with another copy, unresolved V genes explain less than half of these, and the others have no known cause. Here the sample has approximately 210,000 clones; more than 75% occur a single time. The ten largest make up about a sixth of the sample. The sequenced sample consisted of PBMCs or T cells enriched from blood (not recorded which). The source of these receptors is a woman aged 45-59 years with acute COVID-19.

This sequence joins TRBV7-3 and TRBJ2-1; D is possibly TRBD1 (5 bases). The germline V and J ends were trimmed by 5 bases and 6 bases, with 17 bases remaining between them. This CDR3 has 15 amino acids. CDR1 and CDR2 from the germline V gene are SGHTA and FQGTGA. CDR3 protein: CASSLHGGRVNEQFF. CDR3 sequence (DNA): TGTGCCAGCAGCCTCCACGGTGGCAGGGTCAATGAGCAGTTCTTC.

The chain employs TRBV7-9 and TRBJ1-4; D might be TRBD1 (5 bases). This CDR3 is 13 amino acids long. The ends were cut back, 10 bases at V and 0 bases at J, with 9 bases in the middle. Per the germline V gene, CDR1 is SEHNR and CDR2 is FQNEAQ (reference sequence). The CDR3 DNA reads TGTGCCACGGGGGGAACAACTAATGAAAAACTGTTTTTT. Protein product: CATGGTTNEKLFF.

The CDR3 region is CASSAVGQGAAEAFF. The CDR3 bases are TGTGCCAGCTCAGCAGTGGGACAGGGGGCCGCTGAAGCTTTCTTT. J is TRBJ1-1 and V is TRBV18; 12 bases are a match to TRBD1. The V segment lost 5 bases and the J segment 6 bases; nucleotides outside the gene matches: 7. The V gene's germline CDR1 is KGHSH and CDR2 LQKENI. This CDR3 spans 15 amino acids.

A single count supports this clone. The chain uses TRBV5-1 and TRBJ1-1; 7 positions match TRBD1. This CDR3 has 15 amino acids. V lost 4 bases, J lost 3 bases, and 9 bases stayed unmatched. Germline V CDR1 and CDR2: SGHRS, YFSETQ. This chain's CDR3 is CASSRRQGADTEAFF. The CDR3 DNA is TGCGCCAGCAGCCGGAGACAGGGCGCCGACACTGAAGCTTTCTTT. The full variable domain, completed using reference TRBV5-1 and TRBJ1-1, is KAGVTQTPRYLIKTRGQQVTLSCSPISGHRSVSWYQQTPGQGLQFLFEYFSETQRNKGNFPGRFSGRQFSNSRSEMNVSTLELGDSALYLCASSRRQGADTEAFFGQGTRLTVV.

V usage is TRBV5-6 and J usage is TRBJ1-1; D might be TRBD1 (6 bases). CDR1 SGHDT and CDR2 YYEEEE come from the germline V gene. V was clipped by 0 bases and J by 1 base, with 7 bases between them. The CDR3 spans 14 residues. The CDR3 is CASSLETGNTEAFF. The CDR3 DNA follows: TGTGCCAGCAGCTTGGAGACAGGGAACACTGAAGCTTTCTTT.

As for this clone: Because the CDR3's place on the DNA is in doubt, the DNA is left out and the CDR3 is given as listed by TCRdb. This chain uses TRBV28 with TRBJ2-5; the D segment call TRBD1 is taken from the table without a DNA check. The CDR3 has 14 residues if both end residues are counted. The germline CDR1 and CDR2 sequences are MDHEN and SYDVKM. The CDR3 here is CASSLVGSGTRPYF.

V and J are TRBV3-1 (or the pseudogene TRBV3-2) and TRBJ1-1; 7 bases fit TRBD1. Germline trimming cut 5 bases from V and 2 bases from J; bases unmatched to any gene: 2. The CDR3 has 13 amino acids. Germline values: CDR1 LGHDT, CDR2 YNNKEL (reference sequence). The CDR3 loop is CASSYRGNTEAFF. As DNA, the CDR3 is TGTGCCAGCAGCTACAGGGGTAACACTGAAGCTTTCTTT.

The chain is built from TRBV9 and TRBJ2-2; 7 nucleotides align to TRBD1. This CDR3 contains 15 residues. Germline CDR1 and CDR2: SGDLS and YYNGEE. V shed 3 bases, J shed 3 bases, and the junction held 5 bases outside the gene matches. DNA for the CDR3: TGTGCCAGCAGCGAACGGACAGGTCACACCGGGGAGCTGTTTTTT. Its protein product is CASSERTGHTGELFF.

The gene calls are TRBV7-6 and TRBJ2-1; 11 bases are a match to TRBD1. Germline CDR1 is SGHVS and CDR2 is FNYEAQ. This CDR3 is built from 16 residues. The junction had 9 bases not matched to a gene; V was cut back by 5 bases and J by 6 bases. CDR3 region: CASSPGQGGGANEQFF. The CDR3 DNA reads as TGTGCCAGCAGCCCGGGACAGGGGGGAGGGGCCAATGAGCAGTTCTTC.

The sample holds one count of this clone. J is TRBJ1-2 and V is TRBV19, with TRBD1 matching over 8 bases. CDR1 LNHDA and CDR2 SQIVND come from the germline V gene (reference sequence). Trimming took 6 bases from V and 6 from J; bases not matched to a gene: 18. The CDR3 has 17 amino acids. The CDR3 spells CASSAIGTGDNLNGYTF. The DNA of the CDR3 is TGTGCCAGTAGCGCAATTGGGACAGGAGACAACTTGAATGGCTACACCTTC.

The V and J genes are TRBV30 and TRBJ1-2; 9 nucleotides line up with TRBD1. J lost 8 bases, V lost 2 bases, and 6 bases had no gene match. Per germline, CDR1 GTSNPN and CDR2 SVGIG (reference sequence). The CDR3 is 13 amino acids. For the CDR3, the DNA is TGTGCCTGGAGTATACAGGGGGCGCGAGGCTACACCTTC. Amino acids: CAWSIQGARGYTF.

The V call is TRBV24-1, the J call TRBJ2-3; a weak D match, TRBD2 (5 bases). Trimming shortened V by 5 bases and J by 1 base, and 6 bases separated the two germline ends. Germline CDR1 KGHDR, CDR2 SFDVKD. The CDR3 contains 13 residues. The CDR3 is CATSGSGTDTQYF. Written as DNA, the CDR3 is TGTGCCACCAGTGGTAGCGGCACAGATACGCAGTATTTT.

A note on this clone: Other DNA sequences in this sample translate to the same CDR3. The chain links TRBV28 to TRBJ1-2; TRBD1 is a possible D gene (5 bases). The CDR3 runs 12 residues. V was shortened by 6 bases and J by 4 bases, with 9 bases between the two germline ends. In germline, CDR1 is MDHEN, CDR2 SYDVKM. The DNA of the CDR3 is TGTGCCAGCAGCTCGGACATCTATGGCTACACCTTC. Its translation is CASSSDIYGYTF.

DNA of the CDR3: TGTGCCAGCACCCCGGGGCAGTACACTGAAGCTTTCTTT. Its translation is CASTPGQYTEAFF. The chain combines TRBV6-2 or TRBV6-3 with TRBJ1-1; weak D call: TRBD1 (5 bases). The germline CDR1 and CDR2 sequences are MNHEY and SVGEGT. V was pared by 7 bases and J by 3 bases, with 12 bases between. This CDR3 comprises 13 residues.

The rearrangement uses TRBV27 and TRBJ1-2; 7 positions agree with TRBD1. The CDR3 is made up of 14 amino acids. Germline CDR1 reads MNHEY; CDR2 reads SMNVEV (reference sequence). Trimming removed 4 bases from V and 6 bases from J; junction bases left unmatched: 8. The CDR3 bases are TGTGCCAGCAGTTCGCAATCCGGGACAGATGGCTACACCTTC. Translation: CASSSQSGTDGYTF.

This clone was detected once. This chain uses TRBV7-2 with TRBJ2-5; TRBD2 matches at 11 bases. V lost 2 bases to trimming and J lost 3 bases; unmatched junction nucleotides: 2. CDR3 length equals 15 residues. Germline-derived CDR1 and CDR2 are SGHTA and FQGNSA. The CDR3 loop reads CASSLLGLAEETQYF. The CDR3 DNA follows: TGTGCCAGCAGCTTACTGGGACTAGCGGAAGAGACCCAGTACTTC.

The CDR3 DNA follows: TGCGCCAGCAGCCAAGATAGCTCAGGGATCTATGGCTACACCTTC. Its protein product is CASSQDSSGIYGYTF. The chain recombines TRBV4-3 with TRBJ1-2; maybe TRBD1 (5 bases). This CDR3 is built from 15 residues. CDR1 and CDR2 (germline): LGHNA, YSLEER. With 0 bases removed from V and 4 bases from J, the gap between germline ends came to 12 bases.

The rearrangement uses TRBV7-9 and TRBJ1-4, with 7 bases matching TRBD1. This CDR3 has 15 amino acids. The V gene end was trimmed by 2 bases and the J gene end by 5 bases; junction bases not matched to a gene: 5. The germline V gene encodes CDR1 SEHNR and CDR2 FQNEAQ (reference sequence). As DNA, the CDR3 is TGTGCCAGCAGCTTAACCGACAGGGTCAATGAAAAACTGTTTTTT. Protein product: CASSLTDRVNEKLFF.

The chain couples TRBV3-1 (or the pseudogene TRBV3-2) to TRBJ2-3; 9 bases are a match to TRBD1. Germline CDR1 is LGHDT and CDR2 is YNNKEL (reference sequence). This CDR3 contains 16 residues. J lost 3 bases, V lost 4 bases, and 8 bases had no gene match. CDR3 region: CASSLWQTGGTDTQYF. CDR3 coding DNA: TGTGCCAGCAGCCTGTGGCAGACAGGGGGTACAGATACGCAGTATTTT.

The sample holds a few counts of this clone. The chain employs TRBV5-8 and TRBJ1-2; the D is unclear. CDR1 is SGHTS, CDR2 YDEGEE, per germline. Trimming took off 1 base at V and 8 bases at J, with 9 bases between the two ends. The CDR3 is 12 residues long. The CDR3 region has the DNA TGTGCCAGCAGCTTGTTAAACGGGGGCTACACCTTC. Protein sequence: CASSLLNGGYTF.

CDR3 DNA sequence: TGCGCCAGCAGCTTAGACGCCTCCGGGGGCTATGGCTACACCTTC. This encodes CASSLDASGGYGYTF. This chain uses TRBV5-1 with TRBJ1-2; tentative D call: TRBD1 (5 bases). Germline values: CDR1 SGHRS, CDR2 YFSETQ. Trimming shortened V by 2 bases and J by 4 bases, and 15 bases separated the two germline ends. This CDR3 spans 15 amino acids. Variable domain in full (rest from reference TRBV5-1 and TRBJ1-2): KAGVTQTPRYLIKTRGQQVTLSCSPISGHRSVSWYQQTPGQGLQFLFEYFSETQRNKGNFPGRFSGRQFSNSRSEMNVSTLELGDSALYLCASSLDASGGYGYTFGSGTRLTVV.

This sequence joins TRBV9 and TRBJ1-3; 7 bases align to TRBD1. V lost 4 bases and J lost 0; bases outside the gene matches: 7. Germline loops: CDR1 SGDLS, CDR2 YYNGEE. This CDR3 is built from 16 residues. CDR3 in DNA: TGTGCCAGCAGCCCTCGGGACAGTCGCTCTGGAAACACCATATATTTT. Amino acids: CASSPRDSRSGNTIYF.

V and J are TRBV2 and TRBJ2-4; weak D call: TRBD1 (6 bases). CDR1 and CDR2 from the germline V gene are SNHLY and FYNNEI. V shed 7 bases and J shed 0 bases, with 16 bases lying between them. The CDR3 spans 16 residues. Here the CDR3 DNA reads TGTGCCAGCACTGCGGACAGCTTTCTAGCCAAAAACATTCAGTACTTC. Protein sequence: CASTADSFLAKNIQYF. Drawing the rest from reference TRBV2 and TRBJ2-4, the complete variable domain is EPEVTQTPSHQVTQMGQEVILRCVPISNHLYFYWYRQILGQKVEFLVSFYNNEISEKSEIFDDQFSVERPDGSNFTLKIRSTKLEDSAMYFCASTADSFLAKNIQYFGAGTRLSVL.

This clone was seen only once. The genes are TRBV5-1 and TRBJ2-5; TRBD1 agrees at 7 bases. From germline, CDR1 is SGHRS and CDR2 YFSETQ. The CDR3 consists of 16 residues. Trimming at V came to 1 base and at J to 1 base, leaving 7 bases not matched to a gene. This CDR3 is CASSLRVAGGQETQYF. CDR3 bases: TGCGCCAGCAGCTTGAGGGTCGCAGGGGGCCAAGAGACCCAGTACTTC. Variable domain in full (rest from reference TRBV5-1 and TRBJ2-5): KAGVTQTPRYLIKTRGQQVTLSCSPISGHRSVSWYQQTPGQGLQFLFEYFSETQRNKGNFPGRFSGRQFSNSRSEMNVSTLELGDSALYLCASSLRVAGGQETQYFGPGTRLLVL.

This clone was detected many times. The chain employs TRBV29-1 and TRBJ1-2; D is unresolved. The germline gives CDR1 SQVTM, CDR2 ANQGSEA. The length of the CDR3 is 13 residues. Trimming removed 4 bases at V and 8 bases at J, with 17 bases between. CDR3 coding DNA: TGCAGCGTTGGATCGTTGGCTGGAGAGGGCTACACCTTC. It translates to CSVGSLAGEGYTF.

This clone came up once. This chain joins TRBV7-2 and TRBJ2-5; TRBD1 agrees at 7 bases. Germline V gives CDR1 SGHTA, CDR2 FQGNSA. The CDR3 is 13 amino acids. V gave up 5 bases and J gave up 5 bases; unmatched junction bases: 5. For the CDR3, the DNA is TGTGCCAGCAGCCTAGACAGGGAGGAGACCCAGTACTTC. Protein: CASSLDREETQYF.

This clone showed up just a few times. The chain has TRBV11-2 and TRBJ2-3; 7 positions agree with TRBD1. CDR1 SGHAT and CDR2 FQNNGV come from the germline V gene. This CDR3 is built from 15 residues. Losses at the gene ends were 1 base for V and 2 bases for J; bases not matched to a gene: 3. The CDR3 spells CASSLGTGNTDTQYF. As DNA, the CDR3 is TGTGCCAGCAGCTTAGGGACAGGAAACACAGATACGCAGTATTTT.